This TCR beta chain was observed in a study of PD-L1 blockade in urothelial cancer. Time point defined: pretreatment peripheral blood. The length of the CDR3 is 15 residues. The junction had 5 bases not matched to a gene; V was cut back by 4 bases and J by 1 base. Germline V gives CDR1 KGHSH, CDR2 LQKENI. Using immunoSEQ multiplex PCR, the repertoire was profiled, and TCRdb retains in-frame clones only, with some absent. The data show 85,000 to 90,000 clones, more than 80% seen once. A few counts support this clone. The TCR was taken from a woman of 80 years or more with urothelial cancer. The chain employs TRBV18 and TRBJ2-7, with 9 nucleotides matching TRBD1. The sample here was PBMCs, taken around atezolizumab (anti-PD-L1) treatment. The CDR3 bases are TGTGCCAGCTCACGGTCGGGACAGGGTTCCTACGAGCAGTACTTC. Translating it yields CASSRSGQGSYEQYF. Combining the CDR3 with reference TRBV18 and TRBJ2-7 gives the whole variable domain NAGVMQNPRHLVRRRGQEARLRCSPMKGHSHVYWYRQLPEEGLKFMVYLQKENIIDESGMPKERFSAEFPKEGPSILRIQQVVRGDSAAYFCASSRSGQGSYEQYFGPGTRLTVT.